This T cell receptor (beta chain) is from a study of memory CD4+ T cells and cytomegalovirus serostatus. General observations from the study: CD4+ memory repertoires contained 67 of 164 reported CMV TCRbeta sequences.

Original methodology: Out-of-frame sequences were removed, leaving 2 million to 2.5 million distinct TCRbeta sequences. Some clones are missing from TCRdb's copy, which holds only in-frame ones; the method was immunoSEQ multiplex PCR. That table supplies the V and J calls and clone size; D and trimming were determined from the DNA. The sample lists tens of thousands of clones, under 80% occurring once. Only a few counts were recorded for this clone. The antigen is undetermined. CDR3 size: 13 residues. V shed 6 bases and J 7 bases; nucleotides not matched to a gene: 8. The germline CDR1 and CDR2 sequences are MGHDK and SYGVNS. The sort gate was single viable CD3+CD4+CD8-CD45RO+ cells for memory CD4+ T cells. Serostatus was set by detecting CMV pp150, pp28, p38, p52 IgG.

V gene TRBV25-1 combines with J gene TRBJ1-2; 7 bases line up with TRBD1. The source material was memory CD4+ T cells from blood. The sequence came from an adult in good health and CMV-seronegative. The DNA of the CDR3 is TGTGCCAGCAGCCTAACAGGGGCGGCTGGCTACACCTTC. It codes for CASSLTGAAGYTF.